This TCR beta chain was sequenced during a study of shared clonotypes between healthy human individuals. Study-wide background: Three CD4 naive, three CD4 memory, two CD8 naive and one CD8 memory plate were used per donor.

The CDR3 extends over 15 amino acids. V was trimmed by 4 bases and J by 1 base, leaving 12 bases between them. CDR1 is MDHEN, CDR2 SYDVKM, per germline. Everyone who donated was a Caucasian adult who lived in Nashville, Tennessee. The data were produced by immunoSEQ multiplex PCR, yet TCRdb's version contains in-frame clones alone and is incomplete. The data contain about 1.5 million clones, 95% to 97% of them seen just once; the ten biggest clones take up roughly 1.1%. This receptor was obtained from a young man in good health. The specimen sequenced was naive CD4+ T cells sorted from blood. Subset described: CD45RA+ positively selected. The chain carries TRBV28 and TRBJ2-3; maybe TRBD2 (6 bases). CDR3 amino acids: CASSSIAVRTDTQYF. The CDR3, as DNA: TGTGCCAGCAGTTCGATAGCGGTGCGCACAGATACGCAGTATTTT.